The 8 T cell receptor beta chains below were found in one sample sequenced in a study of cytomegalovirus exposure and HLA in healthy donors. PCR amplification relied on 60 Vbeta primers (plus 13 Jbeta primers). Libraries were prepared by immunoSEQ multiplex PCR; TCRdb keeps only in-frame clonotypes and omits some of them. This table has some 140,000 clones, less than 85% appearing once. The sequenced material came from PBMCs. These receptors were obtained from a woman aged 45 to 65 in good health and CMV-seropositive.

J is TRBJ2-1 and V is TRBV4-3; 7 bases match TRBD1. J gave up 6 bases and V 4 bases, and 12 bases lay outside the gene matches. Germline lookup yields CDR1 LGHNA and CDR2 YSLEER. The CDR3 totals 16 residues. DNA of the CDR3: TGCGCCAGCAGCCGGCGCGCCGGGACAGCAGGCAATGAGCAGTTCTTC. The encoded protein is CASSRRAGTAGNEQFF.

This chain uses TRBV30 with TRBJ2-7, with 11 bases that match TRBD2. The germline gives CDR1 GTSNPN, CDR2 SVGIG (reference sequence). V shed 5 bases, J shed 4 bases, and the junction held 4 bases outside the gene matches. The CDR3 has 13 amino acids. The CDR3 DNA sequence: TGTGCCTGGGGTCGACTAGCGGGGTACGAGCAGTACTTC. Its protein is CAWGRLAGYEQYF.

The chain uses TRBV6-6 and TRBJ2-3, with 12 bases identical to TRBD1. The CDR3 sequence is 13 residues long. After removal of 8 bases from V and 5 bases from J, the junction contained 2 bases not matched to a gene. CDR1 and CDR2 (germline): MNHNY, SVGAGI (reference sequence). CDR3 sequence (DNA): TGTGCCAGCGGGACAGGGGGCATAGATACGCAGTATTTT. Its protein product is CASGTGGIDTQYF.

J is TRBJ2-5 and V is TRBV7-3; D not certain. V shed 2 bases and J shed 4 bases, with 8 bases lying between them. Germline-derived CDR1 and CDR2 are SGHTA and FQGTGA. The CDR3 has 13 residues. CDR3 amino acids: CASSLGQAETQYF. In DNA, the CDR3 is TGTGCCAGCAGCTTAGGGCAGGCAGAGACCCAGTACTTC.

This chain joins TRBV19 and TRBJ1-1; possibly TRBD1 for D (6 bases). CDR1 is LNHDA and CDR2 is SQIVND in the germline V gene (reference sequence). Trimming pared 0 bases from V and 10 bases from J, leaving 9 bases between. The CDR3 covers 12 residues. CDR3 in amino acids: CASSIDRGAAFF. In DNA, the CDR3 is TGTGCCAGTAGTATAGACAGGGGAGCAGCTTTCTTT.

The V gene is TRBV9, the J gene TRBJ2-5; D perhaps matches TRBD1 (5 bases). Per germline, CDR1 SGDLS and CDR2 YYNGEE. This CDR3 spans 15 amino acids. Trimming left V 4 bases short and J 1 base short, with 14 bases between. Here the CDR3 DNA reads TGTGCCAGCAGCCCACGTAGGACACCCCAAGAGACCCAGTACTTC. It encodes CASSPRRTPQETQYF.

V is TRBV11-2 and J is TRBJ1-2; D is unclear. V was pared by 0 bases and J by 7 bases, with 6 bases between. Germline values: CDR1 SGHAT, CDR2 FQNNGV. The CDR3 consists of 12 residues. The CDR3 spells CASSLEVGGYTF. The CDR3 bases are TGTGCCAGCAGCTTAGAAGTCGGTGGCTACACCTTC.

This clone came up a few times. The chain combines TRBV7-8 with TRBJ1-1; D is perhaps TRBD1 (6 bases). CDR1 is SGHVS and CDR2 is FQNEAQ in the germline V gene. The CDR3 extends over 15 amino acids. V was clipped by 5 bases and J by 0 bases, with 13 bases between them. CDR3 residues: CASSIYRVLNTEAFF. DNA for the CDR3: TGTGCCAGCAGCATATACAGGGTCCTGAACACTGAAGCTTTCTTT.